This entry describes one TCR beta chain. The CDR3 has 13 residues. Trimming stripped 6 bases from V and 2 bases from J, with 10 bases between. Sequencing used immunoSEQ v3. Each library reached 1.9 million or so read pairs, or 5-6 million at deep level. TCRdb's table, derived via immunoSEQ multiplex PCR, lists solely in-frame clones and lacks some. The repertoire holds 57,000 or so clones, with over 75% as singletons. This specimen belongs to a study of TIL therapy for anti-PD-1-resistant metastatic lung cancer. Study summary: Median patient age was 54, ranging roughly 35-75 years. Tumors carried a median 1.5 non-synonymous mutations per megabase.

Time point noted: pre-treatment sample, taken before nivolumab and TIL therapy. Enrollment ran from 2017 to January 2020. Here the sequenced sample was blood, taken at baseline. The genes are TRBV12-3 or TRBV12-4 and TRBJ1-1; D call uncertain. This sequence was found in a person aged 25-85 years with non-small cell lung cancer. The DNA of the CDR3 is TGTGCCAGCAGGTGGACTGCTAACACTGAAGCTTTCTTT. Its protein is CASRWTANTEAFF.